The subject of this entry is one T cell receptor (beta chain). The data stem from a study of blood T cell repertoires in COVID-19. The overall study: Samples representing acute and convalescent COVID-19 were sourced from the United States, Italy and Spain.

Sequenced by immunoSEQ multiplex PCR; TCRdb stores in-frame clones only, minus some. The sample holds roughly 60,000 clones, 80% to 90% seen once. Sequencing input: peripheral blood. The TCR was taken from a middle-aged man with acute or convalescent COVID-19.

The CDR3 loop reads CATSRLNRQGEDTQYF. DNA of the CDR3: TGTGCCACCAGCAGACTGAATCGTCAGGGCGAGGATACGCAGTATTTT. The V gene is TRBV15, the J gene TRBJ2-3, with D possibly matching TRBD1 (5 bases). The CDR3 contains 16 residues. V shed 2 bases and J shed 6 bases, with 18 bases lying between them. Germline V lookup: CDR1 LNHNV, CDR2 YYDKDF (reference sequence).